Shown below are 15 T cell receptor beta chains from a single sample sequenced in a study of cytomegalovirus exposure and HLA in healthy donors (dated by TCRdb to about 2017). Libraries were built with the immunoSEQ multiplex PCR assay. A mixture of 60 forward primers for TCR Vbeta segments and 13 reverse primers for TCR Jbeta segments was used in the multiplex PCR. The table comes from immuneACCESS by way of TCRdb, which keeps in-frame sequences with V and J called. Part of the clones is missing from these tables; in studies checked, under half for an unresolved V gene and the rest for unknown reasons. This sample gives under 100,000 clones in total; around 79% of them show up just once. The ten largest clones add up to roughly 2.5% of the sample. Material: PBMCs. These receptors all stem from a young man in good health and CMV-seronegative.

J is TRBJ2-7 and V is TRBV7-2; 7 nucleotides align to TRBD2. Losses at the gene ends were 10 bases for V and 0 bases for J; bases not matched to a gene: 9. Germline-derived CDR1 and CDR2 are SGHTA and FQGNSA. The CDR3 is 14 residues long. CDR3 sequence: CATFSGLYSYEQYF. The CDR3 region has the DNA TGTGCCACTTTTAGCGGGTTATACTCCTACGAGCAGTACTTC.

The CDR3 reads CASSLVLAGTEEQYF. CDR3 nucleotide sequence: TGTGCCAGCAGCTTGGTACTAGCGGGAACCGAGGAGCAGTACTTC. The J gene is TRBJ2-7, the V gene TRBV5-4; 10 bases are a match to TRBD2. Germline lookup yields CDR1 SGHNT and CDR2 YYREEE (reference sequence). Unmatched junction bases numbered 7, after V lost 0 bases and J lost 7 bases. The CDR3 is 15 amino acids.

This clone was observed a single time. V and J are TRBV7-2 and TRBJ2-3; 7 bases agree with TRBD2. Unmatched junction bases numbered 1, after V lost 0 bases and J lost 4 bases. Germline V gives CDR1 SGHTA, CDR2 FQGNSA. This CDR3 has 14 amino acids. The CDR3 DNA is TGTGCCAGCAGCTTAGCGGGGGGGGCAGATACGCAGTATTTT. Its translation is CASSLAGGADTQYF.

This rearrangement joins TRBV14 to TRBJ2-7; 7 nucleotides match TRBD1. Trimming took 1 base from V and 1 from J; bases not matched to a gene: 7. The CDR3 is made up of 16 amino acids. In germline, CDR1 is SGHDN, CDR2 FVKESK. The chain's CDR3 is CASSQGPRTGSYEQYF. CDR3 DNA: TGTGCCAGCAGCCAAGGACCGAGGACAGGTTCCTACGAGCAGTACTTC.

V gene TRBV6-5 combines with J gene TRBJ2-2, with D unclear. This CDR3 is built from 14 residues. Germline CDR1 is MNHEY and CDR2 is SVGAGI. V gave up 0 bases and J gave up 5 bases, with 7 bases separating them. DNA for the CDR3: TGTGCCAGCAGTTACTCGATCGGGACCGGGGAGCTGTTTTTT. Protein product: CASSYSIGTGELFF.

This clone showed up just once. The chain is built from TRBV6-6 and TRBJ2-5; possible D gene TRBD2, 5 bases. The CDR3 sequence is 15 residues long. Trimming removed 7 bases at V and 2 bases at J, with 17 bases between. Germline V CDR1 and CDR2: MNHNY, SVGAGI (reference sequence). CDR3 in amino acids: CASKTNRGIQETQYF. The CDR3, as DNA: TGTGCCAGCAAAACGAATCGGGGAATACAAGAGACCCAGTACTTC.

The V call is TRBV29-1, the J call TRBJ2-1; no clear D gene. The CDR3 has 10 residues. CDR1 and CDR2 (germline): SQVTM, ANQGSEA. The V gene lost 7 bases and the J gene lost 5 bases, with 6 bases spanning the gap. CDR3 loop: CSGRDNEQFF. The CDR3 DNA follows: TGCAGCGGCCGGGACAATGAGCAGTTCTTC.

The genes are TRBV4-1 and TRBJ1-2; maybe TRBD1 (5 bases). This CDR3 has 15 residues. The germline V gene has CDR1 MGHRA and CDR2 YSYEKL. V was shortened by 0 bases and J by 8 bases, with 16 bases between the two germline ends. CDR3 DNA: TGCGCCAGCAGCCAAGATTGGGGGGTAGTCGGCGGCTACACCTTC. Its protein product is CASSQDWGVVGGYTF.

CDR3 nucleotide sequence: TGTGCCAGCAGCTCCCGAGGACATGGTACTGGTTCACCCCTCCACTTT. This codes for CASSSRGHGTGSPLHF. The chain has TRBV5-6 and TRBJ1-6; D is perhaps TRBD1 (5 bases). Deletions cut 3 bases from V and 9 bases from J, with 19 bases between. CDR1 is SGHDT and CDR2 is YYEEEE in the germline V gene. CDR3 size: 16 residues.

This chain links TRBV4-2 with TRBJ2-3; 7 bases are shared with TRBD2. V gave up 0 bases and J gave up 2 bases; unmatched junction bases: 5. This CDR3 is 16 amino acids long. CDR1 is LGHNA, CDR2 YNFKEQ, per germline. The CDR3 protein is CASSQDTGLVTDTQYF. The CDR3 DNA reads as TGTGCCAGCAGCCAAGATACCGGACTAGTCACAGATACGCAGTATTTT.

The chain links TRBV2 to TRBJ2-6, with 7 bases fitting TRBD2. The CDR3 spans 17 residues. J lost 1 base, V lost 2 bases, and 5 bases had no gene match. Germline CDR1 and CDR2: SNHLY and FYNNEI. The DNA of the CDR3 is TGTGCCAGCAGTGAACGCGGCGGGGGTTCTGGGGCCAACGTCCTGACTTTC. Translation gives CASSERGGGSGANVLTF.

This clone turned up a few times. The chain couples TRBV19 to TRBJ2-7; tentatively, D is TRBD2 (5 bases). Trimming pared 8 bases from V and 2 bases from J, leaving 16 bases between. This CDR3 comprises 14 residues. Looked up from germline, CDR1 is LNHDA and CDR2 is SQIVND (reference sequence). In nucleotides, the CDR3 is TGTGCCAGTGGCCCCTATAGCGTTCCCTACGAGCAGTACTTC. Its protein product is CASGPYSVPYEQYF.

This chain joins TRBV19 and TRBJ1-1, with TRBD1 matching 7 bases. In germline, CDR1 is LNHDA, CDR2 SQIVND (reference sequence). V trimming: 4 bases; J trimming: 5 bases; junction bases outside the gene matches: 10. The CDR3 length is 15 residues. The CDR3 loop is CASSTPDRVWTEAFF. CDR3 DNA: TGTGCCAGTAGTACACCCGACAGGGTCTGGACTGAAGCTTTCTTT.

This clone occurred once. The V gene is TRBV19, the J gene TRBJ1-5; unclear D gene. In germline, CDR1 is LNHDA, CDR2 SQIVND (reference sequence). V lost 3 bases, J lost 0 bases, and 9 bases lay in between. The CDR3 has 15 amino acids. CDR3 DNA sequence: TGTGCCAGTAGTATGCAACATTTTAGCAATCAGCCCCAGCATTTT. It is translated as CASSMQHFSNQPQHF. The full variable domain, its missing parts supplied by reference TRBV19 and TRBJ1-5, is DGGITQSPKYLFRKEGQNVTLSCEQNLNHDAMYWYRQDPGQGLRLIYYSQIVNDFQKGDIAEGYSVSREKKESFPLTVTSAQKNPTAFYLCASSMQHFSNQPQHFGDGTRLSIL.

This chain uses TRBV19 with TRBJ1-1, with D perhaps matching TRBD1 (5 bases). The CDR3 is 13 residues long. Germline assignment: CDR1 LNHDA and CDR2 SQIVND (reference sequence). Between the trimmed V and J ends, which lost 4 bases and 10 bases, there was a span of 16 bases. CDR3 sequence (DNA): TGTGCCAGTAGTAATTCTGGGGACGGGGGAGCTTTCTTT. Protein sequence: CASSNSGDGGAFF.